This T cell receptor (beta chain) was captured by sequencing in a study of shared clonotypes between healthy human individuals. Sequencing was performed with immunoSEQ multiplex PCR; in TCRdb, only in-frame clones are kept and a portion is missing. This table holds around 1.6 million clones, approximately 98% found once. A note on this clone: The same CDR3 can be traced to other DNA sequences in this sample.

Germline V gives CDR1 GTSNPN, CDR2 SVGIG (reference sequence). The V gene lost 0 bases and the J gene lost 1 base, with 4 bases spanning the gap. The CDR3 has 13 residues. The sample was naive CD4+ T cells sorted from blood. As for subset: CD45RA+ positively selected. The TCR was taken from a young man in good health. The genes are TRBV30 and TRBJ1-3; D is uncertain. CDR3 nucleotide sequence: TGTGCCTGGAGTGTCGGTTCTGGAAACACCATATATTTT. Translated, it gives CAWSVGSGNTIYF.